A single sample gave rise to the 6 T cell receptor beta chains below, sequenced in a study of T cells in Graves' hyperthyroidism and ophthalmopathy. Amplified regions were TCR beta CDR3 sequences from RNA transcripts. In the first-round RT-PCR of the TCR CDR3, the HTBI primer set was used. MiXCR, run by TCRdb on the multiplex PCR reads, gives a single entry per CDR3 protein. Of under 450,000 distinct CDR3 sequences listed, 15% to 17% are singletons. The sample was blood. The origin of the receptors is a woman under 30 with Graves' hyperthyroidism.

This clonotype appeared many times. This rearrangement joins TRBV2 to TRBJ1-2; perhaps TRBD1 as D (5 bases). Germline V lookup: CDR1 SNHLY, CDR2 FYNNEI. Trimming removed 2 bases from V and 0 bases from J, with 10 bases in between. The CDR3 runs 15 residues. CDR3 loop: CASSESRGANYGYTF. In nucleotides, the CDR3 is TGTGCCAGCAGTGAATCCCGGGGGGCTAACTATGGCTACACCTTC.

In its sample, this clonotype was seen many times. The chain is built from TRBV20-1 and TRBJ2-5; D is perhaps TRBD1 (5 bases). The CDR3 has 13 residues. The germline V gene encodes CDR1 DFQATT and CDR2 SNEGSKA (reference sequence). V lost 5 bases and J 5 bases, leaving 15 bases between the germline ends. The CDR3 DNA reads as TGCAGTGCTCGACAGAACCACGAGGAGACCCAGTACTTC. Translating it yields CSARQNHEETQYF.

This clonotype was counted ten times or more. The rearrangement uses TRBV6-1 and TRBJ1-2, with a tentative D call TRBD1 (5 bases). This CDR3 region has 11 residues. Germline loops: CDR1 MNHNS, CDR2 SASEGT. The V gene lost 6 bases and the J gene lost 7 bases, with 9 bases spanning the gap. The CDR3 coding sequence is TGTGCCAGCAGGGGGCTGGGTGGCTACACCTTC. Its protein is CASRGLGGYTF.

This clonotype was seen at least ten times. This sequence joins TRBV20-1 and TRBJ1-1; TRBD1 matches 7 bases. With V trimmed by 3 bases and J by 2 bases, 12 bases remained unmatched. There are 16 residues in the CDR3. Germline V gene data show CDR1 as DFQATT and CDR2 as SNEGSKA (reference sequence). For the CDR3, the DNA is TGCAGTGCTAGGTCGGCAGGGGGGGCGCCTAACACTGAAGCTTTCTTT. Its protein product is CSARSAGGAPNTEAFF.

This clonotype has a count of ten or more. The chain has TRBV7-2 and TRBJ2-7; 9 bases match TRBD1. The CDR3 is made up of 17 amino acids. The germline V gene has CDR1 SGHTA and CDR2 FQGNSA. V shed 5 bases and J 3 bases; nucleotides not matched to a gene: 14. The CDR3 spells CASSLRGGGQGHYEQYF. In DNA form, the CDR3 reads TGTGCCAGCAGCCTAAGGGGGGGGGGACAGGGACACTACGAGCAGTACTTC.

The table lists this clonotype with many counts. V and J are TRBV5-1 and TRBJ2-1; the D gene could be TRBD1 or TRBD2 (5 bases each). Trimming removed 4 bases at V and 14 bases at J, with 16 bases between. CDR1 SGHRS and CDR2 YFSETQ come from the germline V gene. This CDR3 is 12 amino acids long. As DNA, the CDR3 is TGCGCCAGCAGCCCCCGGGGCGCGAGGGAGTTCTTC. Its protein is CASSPRGAREFF.